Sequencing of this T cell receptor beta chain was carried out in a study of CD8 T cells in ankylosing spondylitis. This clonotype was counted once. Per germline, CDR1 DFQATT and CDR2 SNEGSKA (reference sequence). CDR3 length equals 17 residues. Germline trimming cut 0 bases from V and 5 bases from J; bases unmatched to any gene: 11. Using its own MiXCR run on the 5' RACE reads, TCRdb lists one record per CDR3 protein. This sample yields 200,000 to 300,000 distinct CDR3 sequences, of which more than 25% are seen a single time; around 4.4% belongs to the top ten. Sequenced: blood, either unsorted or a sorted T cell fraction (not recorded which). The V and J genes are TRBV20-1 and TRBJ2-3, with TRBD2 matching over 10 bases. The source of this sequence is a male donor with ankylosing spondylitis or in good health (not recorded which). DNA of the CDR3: TGCAGTGCTAGAGATCCAAGCGGGGGGGCTGGGGGAGATACGCAGTATTTT. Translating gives CSARDPSGGAGGDTQYF.